These T cell receptor beta chains were read from a single sample in a study of patients and donors after allogeneic stem cell transplantation. Via MiXCR, TCRdb re-called the RT-PCR reads, giving one row per CDR3 protein. Of roughly 880,000 distinct CDR3 sequences in the sample, about a sixth are singletons; the top ten hold under 6.5%. The specimen sequenced was blood, either unsorted or a sorted T cell fraction (not recorded which). The source is a human donor who was either an allogeneic HSCT recipient or a stem cell or donor lymphocyte infusion donor (not recorded which). It is not recorded whose cells these are; they may come from a transplant donor. Each CDR3 is given with its conserved first and last residue. The order of the fields is V gene, clone size, D gene, J gene, CDR3 DNA, CDR3 protein. A D gene is named only where the DNA matches it firmly. Some rows have no size entry. The others give once, few or many, or a class for an expanded clone.

V gene: TRBV7-2; clone size: .; D gene: .; J gene: TRBJ1-4; CDR3 DNA: TGTGCCAGCAGCTTAGGAAGCGACAGGACCTATGAAAAACTGTTTTTT; CDR3 protein: CASSLGSDRTYEKLFF
V gene: TRBV12-3/TRBV12-4; clone size: .; D gene: TRBD1; J gene: TRBJ1-1; CDR3 DNA: TGTGCCAGCAGTCGCGACGACAGGGGGCGAGCTTTCTTT; CDR3 protein: CASSRDDRGRAFF
V gene: TRBV24-1; clone size: .; D gene: .; J gene: TRBJ2-1; CDR3 DNA: TGTGCCACCAGTGACCCGGGGGCCGACAATGAGCAGTTCTTC; CDR3 protein: CATSDPGADNEQFF
V gene: TRBV3-1; clone size: .; D gene: .; J gene: TRBJ1-2; CDR3 DNA: TGTGCCAGCAGCCAAGATTTTACGGGGAATGGCTACACCTTC; CDR3 protein: CASSQDFTGNGYTF
V gene: TRBV27; clone size: .; D gene: TRBD2; J gene: TRBJ2-2; CDR3 DNA: TGTGCCAGCACCCTACTAGCGGCTAACACCGGGGAGCTGTTTTTT; CDR3 protein: CASTLLAANTGELFF
V gene: TRBV12-3/TRBV12-4; clone size: many; D gene: TRBD1; J gene: TRBJ2-2; CDR3 DNA: TGTGCCAGCAGGGAAGGGACAGCTAACACCGGGGAGCTGTTTTTT; CDR3 protein: CASREGTANTGELFF
V gene: TRBV5-1; clone size: few; D gene: .; J gene: TRBJ2-5; CDR3 DNA: TGCGCCAGCAGCGCCGAGGACAGCGTGGAGGAGACCCAGTACTTC; CDR3 protein: CASSAEDSVEETQYF
V gene: TRBV27; clone size: few; D gene: .; J gene: TRBJ2-7; CDR3 DNA: TGTGCCAGCAGTTTATCCGCAGGGGTCTACTACGAGCAGTACTTC; CDR3 protein: CASSLSAGVYYEQYF
V gene: TRBV5-1; clone size: once; D gene: .; J gene: TRBJ2-2; CDR3 DNA: TGCGCCAGCAGCTTGGAAACCTGGGGTAACGGGGAGCTGTTTTTT; CDR3 protein: CASSLETWGNGELFF
V gene: TRBV6-1; clone size: .; D gene: TRBD1; J gene: TRBJ2-2; CDR3 DNA: TGTGCCAGCTGGGAACAGGGGCTCTATTCCGGGGAGCTGTTTTTT; CDR3 protein: CASWEQGLYSGELFF
V gene: TRBV15; clone size: few; D gene: .; J gene: TRBJ2-5; CDR3 DNA: TGTGCCACCCAGGTTCCCCAAGAGACCCAGTACTTC; CDR3 protein: CATQVPQETQYF
V gene: TRBV12-3/TRBV12-4; clone size: few; D gene: .; J gene: TRBJ1-3; CDR3 DNA: TGTGCCAGCAGGACAGGACCCTCTGGAAACACCATATATTTT; CDR3 protein: CASRTGPSGNTIYF
V gene: TRBV7-9; clone size: few; D gene: .; J gene: TRBJ1-2; CDR3 DNA: TGTGCCAGCAGCTTAGTTCTGGAGACGTGGGGCTACACCTTC; CDR3 protein: CASSLVLETWGYTF
V gene: TRBV6-2/TRBV6-3; clone size: few; D gene: TRBD1; J gene: TRBJ2-3; CDR3 DNA: TGTGCCAGCACCCCTCGGGGACAGAAGGCAGATACGCAGTATTTT; CDR3 protein: CASTPRGQKADTQYF
V gene: TRBV29-1; clone size: many; D gene: TRBD1; J gene: TRBJ1-2; CDR3 DNA: TGCAGCGTTGAAGATCGGACAGGGCTCCCAGGGATCCATGGCTACACCTTC; CDR3 protein: CSVEDRTGLPGIHGYTF
V gene: TRBV12-3/TRBV12-4; clone size: few; D gene: .; J gene: TRBJ1-2; CDR3 DNA: TGTGCCAGCAGTTTGTCCCCTGACCACTATGGCTACACCTTC; CDR3 protein: CASSLSPDHYGYTF
V gene: TRBV12-3/TRBV12-4; clone size: .; D gene: TRBD2; J gene: TRBJ2-1; CDR3 DNA: TGTGCCAGCAGTATACCCGGGACTAGCGGGATCCATGAGCAGTTCTTC; CDR3 protein: CASSIPGTSGIHEQFF
V gene: TRBV29-1; clone size: few; D gene: TRBD1; J gene: TRBJ2-3; CDR3 DNA: TGCAGCCCCCGGGACAGGGAGGCAGATACGCAGTATTTT; CDR3 protein: CSPRDREADTQYF
V gene: TRBV12-3/TRBV12-4; clone size: .; D gene: TRBD2; J gene: TRBJ2-1; CDR3 DNA: TGTGCCAGCAGTTTAGGGCTAGCGGGGGGGGTATACAATGAGCAGTTCTTC; CDR3 protein: CASSLGLAGGVYNEQFF
V gene: TRBV5-1; clone size: .; D gene: .; J gene: TRBJ2-3; CDR3 DNA: TGCGCCAGCACCCCGGACAGACCCACAGATACGCAGTATTTT; CDR3 protein: CASTPDRPTDTQYF
V gene: TRBV3-1; clone size: .; D gene: .; J gene: TRBJ2-5; CDR3 DNA: TGTGCCAGCAGCCAGGGCGGGATAGAAGGGAAGACCCAGTACTTC; CDR3 protein: CASSQGGIEGKTQYF
V gene: TRBV20-1; clone size: few; D gene: TRBD2; J gene: TRBJ2-7; CDR3 DNA: TGCAGTGCTAGAAATCCGGGACTAGCTTCCCACGAGCAGTACTTC; CDR3 protein: CSARNPGLASHEQYF
V gene: TRBV6-1; clone size: .; D gene: .; J gene: TRBJ2-7; CDR3 DNA: TGTGCCAGCAGTCCAGGACTTACCCCGGGAGAGCAGTACTTC; CDR3 protein: CASSPGLTPGEQYF
V gene: TRBV5-6; clone size: many; D gene: TRBD2; J gene: TRBJ2-3; CDR3 DNA: TGTGCCAGCAGGCGGGAGGATGTGATAGATACGCAGTATTTT; CDR3 protein: CASRREDVIDTQYF
V gene: TRBV30; clone size: .; D gene: .; J gene: TRBJ2-2; CDR3 DNA: TGTGCCTGGCGGACAGAGCTGAACACCGGGGAGCTGTTTTTT; CDR3 protein: CAWRTELNTGELFF
V gene: TRBV7-3; clone size: .; D gene: .; J gene: TRBJ2-1; CDR3 DNA: TGTGCCAGCAGCTTAACTCCTAGTTATGAGCAGTTCTTC; CDR3 protein: CASSLTPSYEQFF
V gene: TRBV12-3/TRBV12-4; clone size: .; D gene: TRBD1; J gene: TRBJ2-2; CDR3 DNA: TGTGCCAGCAGTTTAAGGGGGCCCCCAACGAACACCGGGGAGCTGTTTTTT; CDR3 protein: CASSLRGPPTNTGELFF
V gene: TRBV6-1; clone size: few; D gene: TRBD1; J gene: TRBJ2-4; CDR3 DNA: TGTGCCAGCAGTGCCGGCAGGGGGTCGTCGGCCAAAAACATTCAGTACTTC; CDR3 protein: CASSAGRGSSAKNIQYF
V gene: TRBV6-2/TRBV6-3; clone size: .; D gene: .; J gene: TRBJ2-1; CDR3 DNA: TGTGCCAGCAGTTCCACCTCCCTTGGGAATGAGCAGTTCTTC; CDR3 protein: CASSSTSLGNEQFF
V gene: TRBV20-1; clone size: .; D gene: .; J gene: TRBJ1-2; CDR3 DNA: TGCAGTCCTGTTTACGGCTACACCTTC; CDR3 protein: CSPVYGYTF
V gene: TRBV12-3/TRBV12-4; clone size: many; D gene: .; J gene: TRBJ1-4; CDR3 DNA: TGTGCCAGCAGTTCCCCCGGGGGGCTCGGTGAAAAACTGTTTTTT; CDR3 protein: CASSSPGGLGEKLFF
V gene: TRBV7-6; clone size: many; D gene: .; J gene: TRBJ2-3; CDR3 DNA: TGTGCCAGCAGCTTAGGACAGGCAAGCACAGATACGCAGTATTTT; CDR3 protein: CASSLGQASTDTQYF
V gene: TRBV29-1; clone size: few; D gene: TRBD2; J gene: TRBJ2-2; CDR3 DNA: TGCAGCGTTGAAGGTCGGGGGGACTCTACCCAGAACACCGGGGAGCTGTTTTTT; CDR3 protein: CSVEGRGDSTQNTGELFF
V gene: TRBV6-5; clone size: .; D gene: TRBD1; J gene: TRBJ1-2; CDR3 DNA: TGTGCCAGCAGTTCCCAGGGGGTTAACTATGGCTACACCTTC; CDR3 protein: CASSSQGVNYGYTF
V gene: TRBV2; clone size: .; D gene: .; J gene: TRBJ2-1; CDR3 DNA: TGTGCCAGCAGGGCCGGCAGGGTGGTAGGTGAGCAGTTCTTC; CDR3 protein: CASRAGRVVGEQFF
V gene: TRBV12-3/TRBV12-4; clone size: .; D gene: .; J gene: TRBJ1-3; CDR3 DNA: TGTGCCAGCAGGGGATCAGGGAAGACTGGAAACACCATATATTTT; CDR3 protein: CASRGSGKTGNTIYF
V gene: TRBV27; clone size: .; D gene: .; J gene: TRBJ2-6; CDR3 DNA: TGTGCCAGCGGATACGTCGGGTTAGGGACCGGAAGCTCTGGGGCCAACGTCCTGACTTTC; CDR3 protein: CASGYVGLGTGSSGANVLTF
V gene: TRBV20-1; clone size: many; D gene: TRBD2; J gene: TRBJ2-1; CDR3 DNA: TGCAGTACCTATAGCGGGAGGGAGGATGAGCAGTTCTTC; CDR3 protein: CSTYSGREDEQFF
V gene: TRBV13; clone size: .; D gene: TRBD2; J gene: TRBJ2-3; CDR3 DNA: TGTGCCAGCAAAAGCGGGAGGAGCGCAGATACGCAGTATTTT; CDR3 protein: CASKSGRSADTQYF
V gene: TRBV2; clone size: .; D gene: .; J gene: TRBJ1-1; CDR3 DNA: TGTGCCAGCGGACCCGCGGTGAACACTGAAGCTTTCTTT; CDR3 protein: CASGPAVNTEAFF
V gene: TRBV28; clone size: .; D gene: .; J gene: TRBJ1-2; CDR3 DNA: TGTGCCAGCAGTTTAACTCGCTATGGCTACACCTTC; CDR3 protein: CASSLTRYGYTF
V gene: TRBV6-1; clone size: .; D gene: TRBD1; J gene: TRBJ1-1; CDR3 DNA: TGTGCCAGCAGAGAACAGGGGTCGGTCACTGAAGCTTTCTTT; CDR3 protein: CASREQGSVTEAFF
V gene: TRBV6-2/TRBV6-3; clone size: .; D gene: .; J gene: TRBJ2-3; CDR3 DNA: TGTGCCAGTTGGTTTTTGGATACGCAGTATTTT; CDR3 protein: CASWFLDTQYF
V gene: TRBV28; clone size: .; D gene: .; J gene: TRBJ1-1; CDR3 DNA: TGTGCCAGCAGTTTAATGCCTGAAGCTTTCTTT; CDR3 protein: CASSLMPEAFF
V gene: TRBV29-1; clone size: few; D gene: .; J gene: TRBJ1-1; CDR3 DNA: TGCAGCGTTGCCCCTCGCGGGGTTGGGACTGAAGCTTTCTTT; CDR3 protein: CSVAPRGVGTEAFF
V gene: TRBV7-6; clone size: many; D gene: .; J gene: TRBJ2-4; CDR3 DNA: TGTGCCAGCAGCTTGACCGGGAACAAAAACATTCAGTACTTC; CDR3 protein: CASSLTGNKNIQYF
V gene: TRBV12-3/TRBV12-4; clone size: many; D gene: .; J gene: TRBJ1-1; CDR3 DNA: TGTGCCAGCAGCGCTCTAAACACTGAAGCTTTCTTT; CDR3 protein: CASSALNTEAFF
V gene: TRBV27; clone size: few; D gene: .; J gene: TRBJ2-5; CDR3 DNA: TGTGCCAGCAGTTTAAGTGGGTATCGGCAAGAGACCCAGTACTTC; CDR3 protein: CASSLSGYRQETQYF
V gene: TRBV29-1; clone size: .; D gene: TRBD1; J gene: TRBJ1-2; CDR3 DNA: TGCAGCGTTGGTCGGGCAGGGGGCGTCCACACCTTC; CDR3 protein: CSVGRAGGVHTF
V gene: TRBV7-6; clone size: few; D gene: .; J gene: TRBJ2-7; CDR3 DNA: TGTGCCAGCAGCTTAGAGGGGCCTCCGCTCGAGCAGTACTTC; CDR3 protein: CASSLEGPPLEQYF
V gene: TRBV5-1; clone size: few; D gene: .; J gene: TRBJ2-7; CDR3 DNA: TGCGCCAGCAGTTCCGACCTAATATCCTCCTCCGAGCAGTACTTC; CDR3 protein: CASSSDLISSSEQYF
V gene: TRBV12-3/TRBV12-4; clone size: many; D gene: TRBD1; J gene: TRBJ1-2; CDR3 DNA: TGTGCCAGCAGTTTATGGGGACAGGGGTACAATGGCTACACCTTC; CDR3 protein: CASSLWGQGYNGYTF
V gene: TRBV6-1; clone size: .; D gene: TRBD2; J gene: TRBJ2-3; CDR3 DNA: TGTGCCAGCAATGAGCGGGAGATGACGAATACGCAGTATTTT; CDR3 protein: CASNEREMTNTQYF
V gene: TRBV9; clone size: .; D gene: .; J gene: TRBJ1-5; CDR3 DNA: TGTGCCAGCAGCGTTGCCGGGCTGGGTCAGCCCCAGCATTTT; CDR3 protein: CASSVAGLGQPQHF
V gene: TRBV29-1; clone size: .; D gene: .; J gene: TRBJ2-6; CDR3 DNA: TGCAGCGCTAGAGGGGGGAATGGCGGGGCCAACGTCCTGACTTTC; CDR3 protein: CSARGGNGGANVLTF
V gene: TRBV20-1; clone size: few; D gene: .; J gene: TRBJ1-2; CDR3 DNA: TGCAGTGCTACGGGGGCGCGGGACTATGGCTACACCTTC; CDR3 protein: CSATGARDYGYTF
V gene: TRBV7-9; clone size: .; D gene: TRBD1; J gene: TRBJ2-2; CDR3 DNA: TGTGCCAGCAGCTCCCTCTCAGGACAGGGAGTCACCGGGGAGCTGTTTTTT; CDR3 protein: CASSSLSGQGVTGELFF
V gene: TRBV30; clone size: .; D gene: .; J gene: TRBJ1-2; CDR3 DNA: TGTGCCTGGAGCGCGCCATCTGGGTGGGATGACGGCTACACCTTC; CDR3 protein: CAWSAPSGWDDGYTF
V gene: TRBV20-1; clone size: .; D gene: .; J gene: TRBJ1-1; CDR3 DNA: TGCAGTGCTCGCAACCCCCAGGGGCAGAACACTGAAGCTTTCTTT; CDR3 protein: CSARNPQGQNTEAFF
V gene: TRBV27; clone size: .; D gene: TRBD1; J gene: TRBJ2-7; CDR3 DNA: TGTGCCAGCAGTTTCACAGGGGAGAATTCCTACGAGCAGTACTTC; CDR3 protein: CASSFTGENSYEQYF